The clone carrying this TCR beta chain appeared many times. The antigen remains undetermined. Regions amplified from RNA transcripts were the TCR beta CDR3 regions. An initial round of RT-PCR targeting the TCR CDR3 relied on the HTBI primer set. Via MiXCR, TCRdb re-called the multiplex PCR reads, giving one row per CDR3 protein. In the table there are 450,000 to 600,000 distinct CDR3 sequences, about 20% of which are singletons. In germline, CDR1 is SGHAT, CDR2 FQNNGV. Trimming stripped 2 bases from V and 2 bases from J, with 9 bases between. This CDR3 is 15 amino acids long. This entry comes from a study of T cells in Graves' hyperthyroidism and ophthalmopathy. General study findings and limits: Ophthalmopathy was predicted by the model a median of approximately 6 months ahead of onset.

Ophthalmopathy patients all had a Clinical Activity Score of at least 3, a NOSPECS grade of at least 4 and disease under 3 months old. Thyroid ultrasound and orbital computed tomography, with clinical symptoms and serum thyroxine and TRAb, informed diagnoses. The PBMCs studied were ones that came from about 9.9 ml fresh peripheral blood. The V gene is TRBV11-2, the J gene TRBJ2-2; D remains ambiguous. The sequencing sample was made of blood. The sequence was obtained from a man aged 35-49 years with Graves' ophthalmopathy. CDR3: CASSLNRRNTGELFF. The CDR3 DNA reads as TGTGCCAGCAGCTTAAACCGGAGAAACACCGGGGAGCTGTTTTTT.